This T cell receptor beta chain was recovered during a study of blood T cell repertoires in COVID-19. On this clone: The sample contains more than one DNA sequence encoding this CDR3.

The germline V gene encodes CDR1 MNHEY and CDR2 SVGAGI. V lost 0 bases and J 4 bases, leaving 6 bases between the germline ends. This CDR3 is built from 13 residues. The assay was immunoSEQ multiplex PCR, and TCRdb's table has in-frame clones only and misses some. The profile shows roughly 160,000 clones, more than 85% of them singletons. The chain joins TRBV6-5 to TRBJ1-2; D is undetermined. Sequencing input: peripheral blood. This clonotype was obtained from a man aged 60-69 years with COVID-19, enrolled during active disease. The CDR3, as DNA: TGTGCCAGCAGTTACTCGGGCGTCTATGGCTACACCTTC. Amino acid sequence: CASSYSGVYGYTF.